Below, 22 T cell receptor beta chains from the same sample are listed, as sequenced in a study of CD8 T cells in ankylosing spondylitis. Study-level findings and limits: Seemingly distinctive of ankylosing spondylitis blood was a TCR beta motif formed by eight highly homologous variants.

Via MiXCR, TCRdb re-called the 5' RACE reads, giving one row per CDR3 protein. Of a few hundred thousand distinct CDR3 sequences in the sample, roughly 18% are singletons; the top ten hold over 0.9%. No antigen has been assigned to these receptors. Sequencing was carried out using blood, either unsorted or a sorted T cell fraction (not recorded which). These receptors were collected from a male donor with ankylosing spondylitis.

V usage is TRBV29-1 and J usage is TRBJ2-5; 7 nucleotides align to TRBD2. The germline V gene has CDR1 SQVTM and CDR2 ANQGSEA. With 5 bases clipped from V and 5 bases from J, the junction kept 8 bases outside the gene matches. The CDR3 has 13 amino acids. The CDR3: CSVSRQAGETQYF. The CDR3 coding sequence is TGCAGCGTTAGCCGCCAAGCGGGGGAGACCCAGTACTTC.

This clonotype was seen ten or more times. This chain joins TRBV11-2 and TRBJ1-2; 10 bases are shared with TRBD1. With 4 bases clipped from V and 4 bases from J, the junction kept 6 bases outside the gene matches. The CDR3 loop spans 15 amino acids. CDR1 and CDR2 (germline): SGHAT, FQNNGV. The DNA of the CDR3 is TGTGCCAGCAGCTCCGGGACAGGGGTTTCCTATGGCTACACCTTC. This translates into CASSSGTGVSYGYTF. Drawing the rest from reference TRBV11-2 and TRBJ1-2, the complete variable domain is EAGVAQSPRYKIIEKRQSVAFWCNPISGHATLYWYQQILGQGPKLLIQFQNNGVVDDSQLPKDRFSAERLKGVDSTLKIQPAKLEDSAVYLCASSSGTGVSYGYTFGSGTRLTVV.

The chain is built from TRBV20-1 and TRBJ1-2; D is unresolved. V was clipped by 0 bases and J by 8 bases, with 25 bases between them. Per germline, CDR1 DFQATT and CDR2 SNEGSKA (reference sequence). The CDR3 spans 17 residues. CDR3 sequence (DNA): TGCAGTGCTAGAGAGCTGTGGGGAAGCGGCGTGATCGGGGGCTACACCTTC. It yields the protein CSARELWGSGVIGGYTF.

This sequence joins TRBV6-5 and TRBJ2-4; D is ambiguous. Germline V gene lookup returns CDR1 MNHEY and CDR2 SVGAGI. Deletions cut 4 bases from V and 3 bases from J, with 13 bases between. CDR3 length: 15 amino acids. The CDR3 loop is CASSSGVLDKNIQYF. The CDR3 DNA reads as TGTGCCAGCAGTTCTGGGGTTCTGGACAAAAACATTCAGTACTTC.

V and J are TRBV27 and TRBJ1-2; D is unclear. V lost 5 bases to trimming and J lost 2 bases, with 9 bases between them. The CDR3 spans 13 residues. CDR1 and CDR2 from the germline V gene are MNHEY and SMNVEV (reference sequence). CDR3 in amino acids: CASSAQLNYGYTF. The CDR3 DNA sequence: TGTGCCAGCAGTGCACAGTTGAACTATGGCTACACCTTC.

The table lists this clonotype with a few counts. J is TRBJ2-3 and V is TRBV24-1, with 14 positions matching TRBD2. CDR1 KGHDR and CDR2 SFDVKD come from the germline V gene. There are 14 residues in the CDR3. J gave up 4 bases and V 9 bases, and 2 bases lay outside the gene matches. The CDR3 DNA sequence: TGTGCCACCGGGACTAGCGGGAGCGCAGATACGCAGTATTTT. Protein: CATGTSGSADTQYF.

In its sample, this clonotype was seen a few times. The chain carries TRBV20-1 and TRBJ1-4; weak D call: TRBD1 (5 bases). The CDR3 contains 15 residues. Per the germline V gene, CDR1 is DFQATT and CDR2 is SNEGSKA (reference sequence). With 6 bases removed from V and 2 bases from J, the gap between germline ends came to 16 bases. This CDR3 is CSAPSGGGTNEKLFF. The CDR3 DNA is TGCAGTGCCCCCTCGGGCGGGGGGACTAATGAAAAACTGTTTTTT.

CDR3 DNA sequence: TGTGCCAGCTCACCGACCATCGGGACAGGGTCTGGGGCCAACGTCCTGACTTTC. Protein product: CASSPTIGTGSGANVLTF. The chain uses TRBV18 and TRBJ2-6; 9 positions agree with TRBD1. This CDR3 comprises 18 residues. V shed 3 bases and J 1 base; nucleotides not matched to a gene: 7. CDR1 is KGHSH and CDR2 is LQKENI in the germline V gene.

This clonotype has at least ten counts. V gene TRBV20-1 combines with J gene TRBJ2-3; D is perhaps TRBD2 (5 bases). Looked up from germline, CDR1 is DFQATT and CDR2 is SNEGSKA (reference sequence). This CDR3 spans 15 amino acids. V lost 5 bases and J lost 2, with 17 bases in between. The CDR3 spells CSAPRWSGSTDTQYF. The CDR3 DNA reads as TGCAGTGCTCCCCGGTGGAGCGGCTCCACAGATACGCAGTATTTT.

V usage is TRBV7-9 and J usage is TRBJ2-4, with D possibly matching TRBD2 (5 bases). The CDR3 loop spans 12 amino acids. Trimming pared 6 bases from V and 8 bases from J, leaving 11 bases between. CDR1 is SEHNR, CDR2 FQNEAQ, per germline (reference sequence). CDR3 loop: CASSSVLDIQYF. Here the CDR3 DNA reads TGTGCCAGCAGTAGCGTTCTCGACATTCAGTACTTC.

In its sample, this clonotype was seen many times. The chain combines TRBV29-1 with TRBJ2-1; D gene uncertain. The CDR3 is made up of 13 amino acids. The V end lost 6 bases, the J end lost 4 bases, and 13 bases lay between the germline ends. Germline CDR1 and CDR2: SQVTM and ANQGSEA. CDR3 in DNA: TGCAGCGTGACACCGGTCCCGTACAATGAGCAGTTCTTC. Its translation is CSVTPVPYNEQFF.

In its sample, this clonotype was seen many times. The CDR3 loop reads CSVEGSNEQFF. CDR3 nucleotide sequence: TGCAGCGTTGAAGGTTCCAATGAGCAGTTCTTC. The chain is built from TRBV29-1 and TRBJ2-1; D gene unclear. CDR1 and CDR2 (germline): SQVTM, ANQGSEA. The CDR3 consists of 11 residues. The V end was cut by 1 base, the J end by 6 bases, with 4 bases between.

This clonotype was detected ten times or more. The chain joins TRBV7-9 to TRBJ2-3; possible D gene TRBD2, 6 bases. Trimming shortened V by 5 bases and J by 3 bases, and 12 bases separated the two germline ends. From germline, CDR1 is SEHNR and CDR2 FQNEAQ (reference sequence). This CDR3 contains 14 residues. The CDR3 loop is CASSPSGRTDTQYF. For the CDR3, the DNA is TGTGCCAGCAGCCCCTCAGGGAGGACAGATACGCAGTATTTT.

This chain joins TRBV2 and TRBJ2-5; 11 nucleotides line up with TRBD2. This CDR3 is 15 amino acids long. The trim removed 4 bases at V and 5 bases at J, leaving 6 bases unmatched. Germline-derived CDR1 and CDR2 are SNHLY and FYNNEI. CDR3 region: CASSAGLADSETQYF. The DNA for the CDR3 is TGTGCCAGCAGTGCGGGACTAGCGGACAGCGAGACCCAGTACTTC. The full variable domain, its missing parts supplied by reference TRBV2 and TRBJ2-5, is EPEVTQTPSHQVTQMGQEVILRCVPISNHLYFYWYRQILGQKVEFLVSFYNNEISEKSEIFDDQFSVERPDGSNFTLKIRSTKLEDSAMYFCASSAGLADSETQYFGPGTRLLVL.

The V and J genes are TRBV2 and TRBJ1-1, with D possibly TRBD1 on 5 matching bases. Germline CDR1 and CDR2: SNHLY and FYNNEI. This CDR3 has 14 residues. V lost 4 bases and J lost 4, with 13 bases in between. For the CDR3, the DNA is TGTGCCAGCAGTGGATTCAGGGCGGGCACTGAAGCTTTCTTT. Amino acids: CASSGFRAGTEAFF.

This clonotype showed up just a few times. The chain has TRBV18 and TRBJ1-1; D gene unclear. Germline loops: CDR1 KGHSH, CDR2 LQKENI. The germline V and J ends were trimmed by 6 bases and 1 base, with 9 bases remaining between them. This CDR3 comprises 13 residues. The CDR3 DNA follows: TGTGCCAGCTCCCCCCAGACGAACACTGAAGCTTTCTTT. It yields the protein CASSPQTNTEAFF.

The chain uses TRBV14 and TRBJ2-3; TRBD1 agrees at 7 bases. The CDR3 runs to 16 residues. With V trimmed by 4 bases and J by 4 bases, 11 bases remained unmatched. Germline V CDR1 and CDR2: SGHDN, FVKESK. The DNA for the CDR3 is TGTGCCAGCAGCCCCCGACAGGGAGTGAGGGCAGATACGCAGTATTTT. This gives the protein CASSPRQGVRADTQYF.

This clonotype was seen many times. The V call is TRBV12-3 or TRBV12-4, the J call TRBJ1-5; no reliable D call. The V and J ends lost 6 bases and 4 bases respectively, with 13 bases between them. The CDR3 totals 14 residues. Here the CDR3 DNA reads TGTGCCAGCAGCAAAATGACTCTTAATCAGCCCCAGCATTTT. Amino acids: CASSKMTLNQPQHF.

The V call is TRBV19, the J call TRBJ1-5, with D perhaps TRBD1 (6 bases). The germline gives CDR1 LNHDA, CDR2 SQIVND (reference sequence). This CDR3 has 14 amino acids. V lost 2 bases, J lost 3 bases, and 8 bases lay in between. CDR3 nucleotide sequence: TGTGCCAGTAGTATAAGGGGGTACAATCAGCCCCAGCATTTT. This encodes CASSIRGYNQPQHF.

CDR3 nucleotides: TGTGCCATCAGTGTTCGGGACAGGAACACTGAAGCTTTCTTT. This codes for CAISVRDRNTEAFF. This chain links TRBV10-3 with TRBJ1-1; 7 bases fit TRBD1. Germline assignment: CDR1 ENHRY and CDR2 SYGVKD. V dropped 4 bases and J dropped 1; count of bases not matched to a gene: 3. The CDR3 length is 14 residues.

The chain couples TRBV2 to TRBJ1-1; the D is unclear. The CDR3 loop spans 13 amino acids. Germline V gene lookup returns CDR1 SNHLY and CDR2 FYNNEI. Trimming stripped 2 bases from V and 5 bases from J, with 9 bases between. The CDR3 DNA follows: TGTGCCAGCAGTGAACGGGCTCCTACTGAAGCTTTCTTT. Amino acid sequence: CASSERAPTEAFF.

The J gene is TRBJ1-4, the V gene TRBV5-5; D is uncertain. The length of the CDR3 is 17 residues. CDR1 and CDR2 from the germline V gene are SGHKS and YYEKEE (reference sequence). Trimming shortened V by 4 bases and J by 7 bases, and 23 bases separated the two germline ends. The CDR3 is CASSLGVLGVGGEKLFF. CDR3 coding DNA: TGTGCCAGCAGCCTTGGGGTCCTCGGGGTAGGCGGTGAAAAACTGTTTTTT.